The 17 T cell receptor beta chains reported below all come from one sample, sequenced in a study of cytomegalovirus exposure and HLA in healthy donors (dated by TCRdb to about 2017). The library was built by means of the immunoSEQ multiplex PCR assay. A mixture of 60 forward primers for TCR Vbeta segments and 13 reverse primers for TCR Jbeta segments was used in the multiplex PCR. TCRdb stores this immuneACCESS table with in-frame sequences only. Part of the clones is absent; in the studies checked, under half of the shortfall reflects unresolved V genes, and no reason is known for the rest. The record for this sample contains 100,000 or so clones. Together, the top ten hold around 3.6% of the sample. Material for sequencing was PBMCs. All receptors derive from a woman in her 30s in good health and CMV-seronegative.

The chain employs TRBV19 and TRBJ2-2; TRBD1 is a possible D gene (5 bases). With 5 bases removed from V and 5 bases from J, the gap between germline ends came to 15 bases. The CDR3 totals 15 residues. CDR1 is LNHDA and CDR2 is SQIVND in the germline V gene (reference sequence). The CDR3 reads CASSPMIQVTGELFF. CDR3 sequence (DNA): TGTGCCAGTAGTCCAATGATACAGGTTACCGGGGAGCTGTTTTTT.

In DNA form, the CDR3 reads TGTGCCAGCAGCCGAGGACAGGACCACTCCTACGAGCAGTACTTC. This translates into CASSRGQDHSYEQYF. The genes are TRBV9 and TRBJ2-7, with 7 bases aligning to TRBD1. The CDR3 length is 15 residues. The J segment lost 0 bases and the V segment lost 4 bases, leaving 7 bases of the junction unmatched. The germline gives CDR1 SGDLS, CDR2 YYNGEE.

This chain connects TRBV29-1 to TRBJ2-1, with 9 bases matching TRBD2. The germline V gene encodes CDR1 SQVTM and CDR2 ANQGSEA. This CDR3 is built from 11 residues. The CDR3 DNA sequence: TGCAGGACTAGCGGTTACAATGAGCAGTTCTTC. Its translation: CRTSGYNEQFF.

As for this clone: The junction does not match germline at one end; this may be a read error. The V gene is TRBV6-6, the J gene TRBJ1-6, with 7 bases aligning to TRBD1. Germline V gene sequence: CDR1 MNHNY, CDR2 SVGAGI (reference sequence). This CDR3 region has 13 residues. CDR3 loop: CASSYPPTGPLRF. The CDR3 nucleotides are TGTGCCAGCAGTTACCCTCCGACAGGGCCCCTCCGCTTT.

The gene calls are TRBV2 and TRBJ1-1; 9 bases are a match to TRBD1. Germline V gives CDR1 SNHLY, CDR2 FYNNEI. V lost 4 bases, J lost 4 bases, and 4 bases stayed unmatched. CDR3 length: 14 amino acids. This CDR3 reads CASSADRGSTEAFF. In nucleotides, the CDR3 is TGTGCCAGCAGTGCCGACAGGGGGAGCACTGAAGCTTTCTTT.

The genes are TRBV6-1 and TRBJ2-1; the D gene is possibly TRBD1 (6 bases). This CDR3 spans 15 amino acids. Germline V gives CDR1 MNHNS, CDR2 SASEGT. Between the trimmed V and J ends, which lost 5 bases and 1 base, there was a span of 12 bases. CDR3 amino acids: CASSTGQGSYNEQFF. Here the CDR3 DNA reads TGTGCCAGCAGTACAGGGCAGGGGTCCTACAATGAGCAGTTCTTC.

The gene calls are TRBV29-1 and TRBJ1-1; D uncertain. This CDR3 comprises 11 residues. Germline values: CDR1 SQVTM, CDR2 ANQGSEA. Trimming shortened V by 7 bases and J by 4 bases, and 10 bases separated the two germline ends. This CDR3 reads CSALRGTEAFF. In DNA, the CDR3 is TGCAGCGCCTTGCGCGGCACTGAAGCTTTCTTT.

V gene TRBV9 combines with J gene TRBJ2-3, with D perhaps matching TRBD1 (6 bases). Trimming shortened V by 1 base and J by 5 bases, and 11 bases separated the two germline ends. CDR1 and CDR2 from the germline V gene are SGDLS and YYNGEE. There are 14 residues in the CDR3. The CDR3 bases are TGTGCCAGCAGCGTACAACAACAGGGAGATACGCAGTATTTT. Residues: CASSVQQQGDTQYF.

This chain joins TRBV4-1 and TRBJ1-5; weak D call: TRBD1 (5 bases). V lost 3 bases, J lost 0 bases, and 9 bases lay in between. This CDR3 has 15 amino acids. In germline, CDR1 is MGHRA, CDR2 YSYEKL. The CDR3 bases are TGCGCCAGCAGCCAGTGGGGACTTAGCAATCAGCCCCAGCATTTT. Protein product: CASSQWGLSNQPQHF.

V usage is TRBV4-1 and J usage is TRBJ1-1; D is unclear. The V end was cut by 1 base, the J end by 0 bases, with 12 bases between. Germline V CDR1 and CDR2: MGHRA, YSYEKL. This CDR3 contains 16 residues. The CDR3 region is CASSQGGRGLNTEAFF. DNA of the CDR3: TGCGCCAGCAGCCAAGGAGGGCGGGGTTTGAACACTGAAGCTTTCTTT.

The chain links TRBV9 to TRBJ1-3, with no clear D. In germline, CDR1 is SGDLS, CDR2 YYNGEE. The CDR3 contains 12 residues. Trimming shortened V by 8 bases and J by 0 bases, and 6 bases separated the two germline ends. This CDR3 reads CARSSSGNTIYF. The CDR3 nucleotides are TGTGCCAGGTCGAGCTCTGGAAACACCATATATTTT.

The rearrangement uses TRBV11-2 and TRBJ1-1, with 8 bases matching TRBD1. The CDR3 extends over 14 amino acids. J lost 3 bases, V lost 4 bases, and 4 bases had no gene match. Germline CDR1 reads SGHAT; CDR2 reads FQNNGV. CDR3: CASSWTGPYTEAFF. In nucleotides, the CDR3 is TGTGCCAGCAGCTGGACAGGGCCATACACTGAAGCTTTCTTT.

The CDR3 is CASSPNSGGETQYF. DNA of the CDR3: TGTGCCAGCAGCCCTAACTCAGGGGGGGAGACCCAGTACTTC. The chain uses TRBV7-6 and TRBJ2-5; TRBD1 might be the D (7 bases). The V end lost 5 bases, the J end lost 5 bases, and 15 bases lay between the germline ends. Per germline, CDR1 SGHVS and CDR2 FNYEAQ. This CDR3 has 14 residues.

CDR3 sequence (DNA): TGTGCCAGTACAGGGGCTTCTGGGAATCAGCCCCAGCATTTT. Translating gives CASTGASGNQPQHF. V usage is TRBV19 and J usage is TRBJ1-5; weak D call: TRBD1 (6 bases). Germline V gene lookup returns CDR1 LNHDA and CDR2 SQIVND (reference sequence). The CDR3 consists of 14 residues. The germline V and J ends were trimmed by 7 bases and 4 bases, with 14 bases remaining between them.

This chain joins TRBV6-5 and TRBJ2-3; TRBD2 might be the D (5 bases). The germline gives CDR1 MNHEY, CDR2 SVGAGI. CDR3 length: 15 amino acids. Trimming pared 5 bases from V and 5 bases from J, leaving 17 bases between. The CDR3 DNA reads as TGTGCCAGCAGTCGTACTAGAGACCCGGTAGATACGCAGTATTTT. It encodes CASSRTRDPVDTQYF.

The V gene is TRBV19, the J gene TRBJ2-5; TRBD2 aligns across 13 bases. The CDR3 is 16 amino acids. Germline loops: CDR1 LNHDA, CDR2 SQIVND (reference sequence). Germline trimming cut 7 bases from V and 2 bases from J; bases unmatched to any gene: 7. The CDR3 loop reads CASTPTSGGRQETQYF. The CDR3 DNA reads TGTGCCAGTACTCCGACTAGCGGGGGGCGGCAAGAGACCCAGTACTTC.

The J gene is TRBJ2-3, the V gene TRBV9, with TRBD2 matching 10 bases. The CDR3 spans 16 residues. Germline V gene sequence: CDR1 SGDLS, CDR2 YYNGEE. With V trimmed by 4 bases and J by 1 base, 6 bases remained unmatched. CDR3: CASSLTSGVGTDTQYF. Here the CDR3 DNA reads TGTGCCAGCAGCCTCACTAGCGGGGTCGGCACAGATACGCAGTATTTT.